A selection of T cell receptor beta chains follows, all from one sample in a study of T cells in Graves' hyperthyroidism and ophthalmopathy. TCRdb fed the multiplex PCR reads into MiXCR, producing one record per CDR3 protein. The sample yields about 96,000 distinct CDR3 sequences, approximately 56% seen once. Source material: blood. These receptors were obtained from a woman between 40 and 55 years old with Graves' hyperthyroidism. Each CDR3 is given with its conserved first and last residue. D genes are given only for firm matches. Clone size is not always given. Where it is, it says once, few, many or a class for expanded clones.

TRBV2	NA	TRBD2	TRBJ2-6	CASRGTSGGSGANVLTF	TGTGCCAGCAGGGGGACTAGCGGGGGCTCTGGGGCCAACGTCCTGACTTTC
TRBV12-3/TRBV12-4	few	TRBD2	TRBJ2-3	CASSLFGSGREGTQYF	TGTGCCAGCAGTTTATTCGGCAGCGGGAGGGAGGGTACGCAGTATTTT
TRBV20-1	many	NA	TRBJ2-7	CSARGAGEQYF	TGCAGTGCTAGGGGGGCGGGGGAGCAGTACTTC
TRBV19	NA	TRBD1	TRBJ1-6	CTSRTTGDADSPLHF	TGTACCAGTAGAACGACAGGGGATGCGGATTCACCCCTCCACTTT
TRBV7-2	once	TRBD1	TRBJ2-6	CASSFGQGGRKANVLTF	TGCGCCAGCAGCTTCGGACAGGGGGGACGAAAGGCCAACGTCCTGACTTTC
TRBV7-2	NA	NA	TRBJ1-2	CASSEQGPRGYTF	TGCGCCAGCAGTGAGCAGGGGCCGCGTGGCTACACCTTC
TRBV7-9	NA	TRBD2	TRBJ2-5	CASSLGLAGGAEETQYF	TGTGCCAGCAGCTTAGGTCTAGCGGGAGGGGCGGAAGAGACCCAGTACTTC
TRBV20-1	many	TRBD2	TRBJ2-7	CSARAGLAGDYEQYF	TGCAGTGCTAGGGCGGGACTAGCGGGAGACTACGAGCAGTACTTC
TRBV12-3/TRBV12-4	many	TRBD1	TRBJ1-4	CASSPQGGLGEKLFF	TGTGCCAGCAGTCCCCAGGGGGGTCTGGGTGAAAAACTGTTTTTT
TRBV5-6	NA	NA	TRBJ1-5	CASSLGGGSQPQHF	TGTGCCAGCAGCTTGGGGGGGGGTTCTCAGCCCCAGCATTTT
TRBV7-2	NA	NA	TRBJ1-4	CASSLYWGRGEKLFF	TGTGCCAGCAGCTTATATTGGGGACGGGGAGAAAAACTGTTTTTT
TRBV20-1	few	TRBD2	TRBJ2-5	CSARDESSGRPGGTQYF	TGCAGTGCTAGAGATGAATCTAGCGGGAGACCCGGGGGGACCCAGTACTTC
TRBV9	NA	NA	TRBJ2-1	CASSLFDNEQFF	TGTGCCAGCAGCCTTTTTGACAATGAGCAGTTCTTC
TRBV9	NA	TRBD1	TRBJ1-1	CASSLLGQGVAFF	TGTGCCAGCAGCTTATTAGGACAGGGAGTGGCTTTCTTT
TRBV29-1	NA	NA	TRBJ2-5	CSQVRSGVTQYF	TGCAGCCAAGTCAGGTCCGGTGTGACCCAGTACTTC
TRBV5-6	NA	NA	TRBJ1-2	CASSWGGRGGPGGYTF	TGTGCCAGCAGCTGGGGGGGCCGGGGGGGTCCGGGCGGCTACACCTTC